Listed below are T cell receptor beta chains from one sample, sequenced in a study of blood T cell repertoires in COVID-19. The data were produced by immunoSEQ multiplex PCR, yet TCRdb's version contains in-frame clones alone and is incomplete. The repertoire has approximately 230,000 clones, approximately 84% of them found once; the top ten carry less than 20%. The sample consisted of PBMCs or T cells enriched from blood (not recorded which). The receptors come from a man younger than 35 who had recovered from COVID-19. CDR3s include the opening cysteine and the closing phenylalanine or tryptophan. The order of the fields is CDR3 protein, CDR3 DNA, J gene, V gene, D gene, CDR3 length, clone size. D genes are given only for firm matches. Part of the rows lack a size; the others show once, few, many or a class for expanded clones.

cdr3_aa: CASSERAGDYNEQFF
cdr3_nt: TGCGCCAGCAGTGAGAGGGCGGGAGATTACAATGAGCAGTTCTTC
j_call: TRBJ2-1
v_call: TRBV10-1
d_call: TRBD2
cdr3_length: 15
clone_size: NA

cdr3_aa: CACSRGSFSYNSPLHF
cdr3_nt: TGTGCCTGCTCTCGGGGTAGTTTCTCCTATAATTCACCCCTCCACTTT
j_call: TRBJ1-6
v_call: TRBV30
d_call: NA
cdr3_length: 16
clone_size: once

cdr3_aa: CASRSPGASNEKLFF
cdr3_nt: TGTGCCAGCAGATCCCCAGGGGCGAGTAATGAAAAACTGTTTTTT
j_call: TRBJ1-4
v_call: TRBV28
d_call: NA
cdr3_length: 15
clone_size: NA

cdr3_aa: CAWSKPGTSLKTQYF
cdr3_nt: TGTGCCTGGTCGAAACCGGGGACTAGCCTAAAGACCCAGTACTTC
j_call: TRBJ2-5
v_call: TRBV30
d_call: TRBD2
cdr3_length: 15
clone_size: NA

cdr3_aa: CASRQVINTEAFF
cdr3_nt: TGTGCCAGCAGGCAGGTGATCAACACTGAAGCTTTCTTT
j_call: TRBJ1-1
v_call: TRBV28
d_call: NA
cdr3_length: 13
clone_size: NA

cdr3_aa: CASSQEQLNTEAFF
cdr3_nt: TGTGCCAGCAGCCAAGAACAGTTGAACACTGAAGCTTTCTTT
j_call: TRBJ1-1
v_call: TRBV3-1/TRBV3-2
d_call: NA
cdr3_length: 14
clone_size: NA

cdr3_aa: CASSQAGYNQPQHF
cdr3_nt: TGTGCCAGCAGCCAAGCAGGGTACAATCAGCCCCAGCATTTT
j_call: TRBJ1-5
v_call: TRBV3-1/TRBV3-2
d_call: NA
cdr3_length: 14
clone_size: NA

cdr3_aa: CASSQGGFTYEQYF
cdr3_nt: TGTGCCAGCAGCCAAGGCGGCTTCACCTACGAGCAGTACTTC
j_call: TRBJ2-7
v_call: TRBV3-1/TRBV3-2
d_call: NA
cdr3_length: 14
clone_size: NA

cdr3_aa: CASSFAGGNEQFF
cdr3_nt: TGCGCCAGCAGCTTTGCGGGGGGGAACGAGCAGTTCTTC
j_call: TRBJ2-1
v_call: TRBV5-1
d_call: TRBD2
cdr3_length: 13
clone_size: NA

cdr3_aa: CASSQDIALAGEQFF
cdr3_nt: TGTGCCAGCAGCCAAGATATAGCACTAGCTGGTGAGCAGTTCTTC
j_call: TRBJ2-1
v_call: TRBV3-1/TRBV3-2
d_call: NA
cdr3_length: 15
clone_size: NA

cdr3_aa: CASSPPGQGNSPLHF
cdr3_nt: TGTGCCAGCAGCCCACCCGGACAGGGTAATTCACCCCTCCACTTT
j_call: TRBJ1-6
v_call: TRBV3-1/TRBV3-2
d_call: TRBD1
cdr3_length: 15
clone_size: NA

cdr3_aa: CAWTLAGLGEQYF
cdr3_nt: TGTGCCTGGACCCTAGCGGGATTGGGGGAGCAGTACTTC
j_call: TRBJ2-7
v_call: TRBV30
d_call: TRBD2
cdr3_length: 13
clone_size: NA

cdr3_aa: CASSPLDSYGYTF
cdr3_nt: TGTGCCAGCTCACCACTGGACAGCTATGGCTACACCTTC
j_call: TRBJ1-2
v_call: TRBV18
d_call: NA
cdr3_length: 13
clone_size: NA

cdr3_aa: CASSQSGDEQYF
cdr3_nt: TGCGCCAGCAGCCAATCAGGGGACGAGCAGTACTTC
j_call: TRBJ2-7
v_call: TRBV4-1
d_call: NA
cdr3_length: 12
clone_size: NA

cdr3_aa: CASSPPGGEYNEQFF
cdr3_nt: TGTGCCAGCAGCCCCCCCGGAGGTGAATACAATGAGCAGTTCTTC
j_call: TRBJ2-1
v_call: TRBV5-4
d_call: NA
cdr3_length: 15
clone_size: NA

cdr3_aa: CASGWTSGTSGYNEQFF
cdr3_nt: TGTGCTAGTGGTTGGACTTCCGGGACTAGCGGCTACAATGAGCAGTTCTTC
j_call: TRBJ2-1
v_call: TRBV12-5
d_call: TRBD2
cdr3_length: 17
clone_size: once

cdr3_aa: CASSYGGDLRNQPQHF
cdr3_nt: TGTGCCAGCAGCTATGGGGGGGATTTGCGCAATCAGCCCCAGCATTTT
j_call: TRBJ1-5
v_call: TRBV7-8
d_call: NA
cdr3_length: 16
clone_size: NA

cdr3_aa: CASSEPGRRGEKLFF
cdr3_nt: TGCGCCAGCAGTGAGCCGGGACGCCGGGGGGAAAAACTGTTTTTT
j_call: TRBJ1-4
v_call: TRBV10-2
d_call: NA
cdr3_length: 15
clone_size: NA

cdr3_aa: CASSQVSHEQYF
cdr3_nt: TGTGCCAGCAGCCAAGTATCCCACGAGCAGTACTTC
j_call: TRBJ2-7
v_call: TRBV3-1/TRBV3-2
d_call: NA
cdr3_length: 12
clone_size: NA

cdr3_aa: CAIRGGSGELFF
cdr3_nt: TGTGCCATCAGGGGGGGATCCGGGGAGCTGTTTTTT
j_call: TRBJ2-2
v_call: TRBV10-3
d_call: NA
cdr3_length: 12
clone_size: NA

cdr3_aa: CASSYSRPRTDTQYF
cdr3_nt: TGTGCCAGCAGTTACTCGCGGCCTCGCACAGATACGCAGTATTTT
j_call: TRBJ2-3
v_call: TRBV6-5
d_call: NA
cdr3_length: 15
clone_size: NA

cdr3_aa: CATSRPTLNTEAFF
cdr3_nt: TGTGCCACCAGCAGACCCACTTTGAACACTGAAGCTTTCTTT
j_call: TRBJ1-1
v_call: TRBV15
d_call: NA
cdr3_length: 14
clone_size: once

cdr3_aa: CASSQTDRFDGYTF
cdr3_nt: TGTGCCAGCAGCCAAACTGACAGGTTCGATGGCTACACCTTC
j_call: TRBJ1-2
v_call: TRBV3-1/TRBV3-2
d_call: NA
cdr3_length: 14
clone_size: NA

cdr3_aa: CASRTATFSNTEAFF
cdr3_nt: TGTGCCAGTAGGACAGCGACCTTTTCGAACACTGAAGCTTTCTTT
j_call: TRBJ1-1
v_call: TRBV19
d_call: NA
cdr3_length: 15
clone_size: NA

cdr3_aa: CASSRTALSGEQFF
cdr3_nt: TGTGCCAGCAGCAGGACTGCCCTTAGCGGTGAGCAGTTCTTC
j_call: TRBJ2-1
v_call: TRBV2
d_call: NA
cdr3_length: 14
clone_size: once

cdr3_aa: CASSARETYEQYF
cdr3_nt: TGTGCCAGCAGTGCCCGGGAAACCTACGAGCAGTACTTC
j_call: TRBJ2-7
v_call: TRBV2
d_call: NA
cdr3_length: 13
clone_size: NA

cdr3_aa: CASSVQGTGQPQHF
cdr3_nt: TGTGCCAGCAGCGTCCAGGGGACCGGTCAGCCCCAGCATTTT
j_call: TRBJ1-5
v_call: TRBV7-2
d_call: NA
cdr3_length: 14
clone_size: NA

cdr3_aa: CASSSLGKLAGLGNEQFF
cdr3_nt: TGCGCCAGCAGCTCCCTGGGAAAACTAGCGGGCCTAGGGAATGAGCAGTTCTTC
j_call: TRBJ2-1
v_call: TRBV5-1
d_call: TRBD2
cdr3_length: 18
clone_size: NA

cdr3_aa: CASSLGEADSYNSPLHF
cdr3_nt: TGCGCCAGCAGCTTGGGCGAGGCCGACTCCTATAATTCACCCCTCCACTTT
j_call: TRBJ1-6
v_call: TRBV5-1
d_call: NA
cdr3_length: 17
clone_size: NA

cdr3_aa: CASSAGTYQPQHF
cdr3_nt: TGTGCCAGCAGTGCCGGGACTTATCAGCCCCAGCATTTT
j_call: TRBJ1-5
v_call: TRBV27
d_call: NA
cdr3_length: 13
clone_size: NA

cdr3_aa: CASSSGAHHYGYTF
cdr3_nt: TGTGCCAGCAGTTCAGGGGCCCATCACTATGGCTACACCTTC
j_call: TRBJ1-2
v_call: TRBV28
d_call: NA
cdr3_length: 14
clone_size: NA

cdr3_aa: CASSLRDPAEYQETQYF
cdr3_nt: TGTGCCAGCAGTTTACGGGATCCGGCAGAGTACCAAGAGACCCAGTACTTC
j_call: TRBJ2-5
v_call: TRBV28
d_call: NA
cdr3_length: 17
clone_size: NA

cdr3_aa: CASSLAFGTIIDEQYF
cdr3_nt: TGCGCCAGCAGCTTGGCCTTCGGGACTATAATCGACGAGCAGTACTTC
j_call: TRBJ2-7
v_call: TRBV5-1
d_call: TRBD2
cdr3_length: 16
clone_size: NA

cdr3_aa: CASSFGQGAHEQYF
cdr3_nt: TGTGCCAGCAGCTTCGGACAGGGGGCCCACGAGCAGTACTTC
j_call: TRBJ2-7
v_call: TRBV27
d_call: TRBD1
cdr3_length: 14
clone_size: NA

cdr3_aa: CASSPRDRVTGELFF
cdr3_nt: TGTGCCAGCAGCCCCCGGGACAGGGTCACCGGGGAGCTGTTTTTT
j_call: TRBJ2-2
v_call: TRBV5-6
d_call: TRBD1
cdr3_length: 15
clone_size: NA

cdr3_aa: CASIAQQGNTEAFF
cdr3_nt: TGTGCCAGCATTGCCCAACAGGGAAACACTGAAGCTTTCTTT
j_call: TRBJ1-1
v_call: TRBV7-2
d_call: NA
cdr3_length: 14
clone_size: NA

cdr3_aa: CASSAGTGGRSPLHF
cdr3_nt: TGTGCCAGCAGCGCGGGGACAGGGGGTCGTTCACCCCTCCACTTT
j_call: TRBJ1-6
v_call: TRBV7-2
d_call: TRBD1
cdr3_length: 15
clone_size: NA

cdr3_aa: CASSRDRGPQETQYF
cdr3_nt: TGTGCCAGCAGCCGGGACAGGGGGCCCCAAGAGACCCAGTACTTC
j_call: TRBJ2-5
v_call: TRBV2
d_call: TRBD1
cdr3_length: 15
clone_size: NA

cdr3_aa: CASSGRSSNEQFF
cdr3_nt: TGTGCCAGTAGCGGGAGGTCGAGCAATGAGCAGTTCTTC
j_call: TRBJ2-1
v_call: TRBV28
d_call: TRBD2
cdr3_length: 13
clone_size: NA

cdr3_aa: CASSIDHTGGQPQHF
cdr3_nt: TGTGCCAGTAGTATAGATCACACAGGGGGTCAGCCCCAGCATTTT
j_call: TRBJ1-5
v_call: TRBV19
d_call: TRBD1
cdr3_length: 15
clone_size: NA

cdr3_aa: CASSLITGMSEAFF
cdr3_nt: TGTGCCAGCAGCCTCATAACAGGGATGAGTGAAGCTTTCTTT
j_call: TRBJ1-1
v_call: TRBV6-5
d_call: NA
cdr3_length: 14
clone_size: NA

cdr3_aa: CASSSGENTEAFF
cdr3_nt: TGTGCCAGCAGTTCAGGTGAGAACACTGAAGCTTTCTTT
j_call: TRBJ1-1
v_call: TRBV6-4
d_call: NA
cdr3_length: 13
clone_size: NA

cdr3_aa: CASTNRLGVNTEAFF
cdr3_nt: TGTGCCAGCACCAACCGGTTGGGAGTGAACACTGAAGCTTTCTTT
j_call: TRBJ1-1
v_call: TRBV5-5
d_call: NA
cdr3_length: 15
clone_size: NA

cdr3_aa: CASKGTGSQPQHF
cdr3_nt: TGTGCCAGCAAAGGGACAGGGAGCCAGCCCCAGCATTTT
j_call: TRBJ1-5
v_call: TRBV6-5
d_call: TRBD1
cdr3_length: 13
clone_size: NA

cdr3_aa: CSASLSDTEAFF
cdr3_nt: TGCAGTGCTAGTCTCAGCGACACTGAAGCTTTCTTT
j_call: TRBJ1-1
v_call: TRBV20-1
d_call: NA
cdr3_length: 12
clone_size: NA

cdr3_aa: CASSEGLGTDTQYF
cdr3_nt: TGTGCCAGCAGTGAGGGACTAGGCACAGATACGCAGTATTTT
j_call: TRBJ2-3
v_call: TRBV6-1
d_call: TRBD2
cdr3_length: 14
clone_size: NA

cdr3_aa: CATSKFSQGGYTF
cdr3_nt: TGTGCCACCAGTAAATTTAGCCAGGGTGGCTACACCTTC
j_call: TRBJ1-2
v_call: TRBV24-1
d_call: NA
cdr3_length: 13
clone_size: NA

cdr3_aa: CASSPGLAFEQYF
cdr3_nt: TGTGCCAGCAGCCCGGGACTAGCGTTCGAGCAGTACTTC
j_call: TRBJ2-7
v_call: TRBV14
d_call: TRBD2
cdr3_length: 13
clone_size: NA

cdr3_aa: CASSVQGDVNTEAFF
cdr3_nt: TGCGCCAGCAGCGTACAGGGGGACGTGAACACTGAAGCTTTCTTT
j_call: TRBJ1-1
v_call: TRBV5-1
d_call: TRBD1
cdr3_length: 15
clone_size: NA

cdr3_aa: CASGESTGIGQYF
cdr3_nt: TGTGCCAGTGGTGAGTCGACAGGGATCGGGCAGTACTTC
j_call: TRBJ2-7
v_call: TRBV6-5
d_call: TRBD1
cdr3_length: 13
clone_size: NA

cdr3_aa: CASSETGPPNEKLFF
cdr3_nt: TGTGCCAGCAGCGAGACAGGGCCTCCTAATGAAAAACTGTTTTTT
j_call: TRBJ1-4
v_call: TRBV5-6
d_call: TRBD1
cdr3_length: 15
clone_size: NA

cdr3_aa: CASSRRTDYGYTF
cdr3_nt: TGTGCCAGCAGCCGAAGGACAGATTATGGCTACACCTTC
j_call: TRBJ1-2
v_call: TRBV14
d_call: NA
cdr3_length: 13
clone_size: NA

cdr3_aa: CASTPQSQGNQPQHF
cdr3_nt: TGTGCCAGCACCCCCCAATCACAGGGAAATCAGCCCCAGCATTTT
j_call: TRBJ1-5
v_call: TRBV2
d_call: NA
cdr3_length: 15
clone_size: NA

cdr3_aa: CASSSKLAVISYEQYF
cdr3_nt: TGTGCCAGCAGTTCTAAACTAGCGGTTATCTCCTACGAGCAGTACTTC
j_call: TRBJ2-7
v_call: TRBV6-2/TRBV6-3
d_call: TRBD2
cdr3_length: 16
clone_size: NA

cdr3_aa: CASSLGGRAGNQPQHF
cdr3_nt: TGTGCCAGCAGCTTAGGGGGCAGGGCAGGCAATCAGCCCCAGCATTTT
j_call: TRBJ1-5
v_call: TRBV7-9
d_call: NA
cdr3_length: 16
clone_size: once